These 26 T cell receptor beta chains originate from one sample sequenced in a study of cytomegalovirus exposure and HLA in healthy donors. The PCR had 60 Vbeta and 13 Jbeta primers. Sequenced by immunoSEQ multiplex PCR; TCRdb stores in-frame clones only, minus some. The sample consists of about 140,000 clones, approximately 91% of them appearing once. Material: PBMCs. All receptors come from a woman aged 40 to 55 in good health and CMV-seronegative.

This clone was picked up a small number of times. The chain couples TRBV7-2 to TRBJ1-1, with D possibly TRBD1 on 5 matching bases. The CDR3 runs 11 residues. In germline, CDR1 is SGHTA, CDR2 FQGNSA. V shed 5 bases and J shed 8 bases, with 9 bases lying between them. The CDR3 loop is CASSPYREAFF. The CDR3 coding sequence is TGTGCCAGCAGCCCCTACAGGGAAGCTTTCTTT.

This sequence joins TRBV7-3 and TRBJ1-2, with D possibly being TRBD1 (6 bases). The CDR3 extends over 14 amino acids. Germline V gene data show CDR1 as SGHTA and CDR2 as FQGTGA. V was cut by 3 bases and J by 1 base, with 9 bases left in between. The DNA of the CDR3 is TGTGCCAGCAGCTTCAACAGGGATAACTATGGCTACACCTTC. It is translated as CASSFNRDNYGYTF.

This clone appeared once. The CDR3 spells CASSVDRGPLYGYTF. CDR3 bases: TGTGCCAGCAGCGTTGACAGGGGCCCACTCTATGGCTACACCTTC. V usage is TRBV7-9 and J usage is TRBJ1-2, with 8 nucleotides matching TRBD1. CDR3 size: 15 residues. The V gene's germline CDR1 is SEHNR and CDR2 FQNEAQ (reference sequence). Trimming removed 5 bases from V and 4 bases from J; junction bases left unmatched: 9.

The CDR3 sequence: CASSLGPQGDGGYTF. The CDR3 nucleotides read TGTGCCAGCAGCTTGGGCCCCCAGGGGGATGGTGGCTACACCTTC. V is TRBV5-6 and J is TRBJ1-2, with 7 bases that match TRBD1. The CDR3 runs to 15 residues. The J segment lost 7 bases and the V segment lost 0 bases, leaving 9 bases of the junction unmatched. CDR1 and CDR2 (germline): SGHDT, YYEEEE.

This rearrangement joins TRBV6-1 to TRBJ2-5; 8 bases are shared with TRBD2. Losses at the gene ends were 8 bases for V and 2 bases for J; bases not matched to a gene: 7. The CDR3 is 14 residues long. The germline gives CDR1 MNHNS, CDR2 SASEGT. The DNA of the CDR3 is TGTGCCAGCTGGCCGGGAGGGGGTCAAGAGACCCAGTACTTC. Translation: CASWPGGGQETQYF.

CDR3 in DNA: TGTGCCAGCCAGTGGAGCGAAAAGAATGAGCAGTTCTTC. Translating gives CASQWSEKNEQFF. The genes are TRBV13 and TRBJ2-1; D ambiguous. The CDR3 spans 13 residues. V was shortened by 8 bases and J by 7 bases, with 15 bases between the two germline ends. Germline V gene sequence: CDR1 PRHDT, CDR2 FYEKMQ (reference sequence). Drawing the rest from reference TRBV13 and TRBJ2-1, the complete variable domain is AAGVIQSPRHLIKEKRETATLKCYPIPRHDTVYWYQQGPGQDPQFLISFYEKMQSDKGSIPDRFSAQQFSDYHSELNMSSLELGDSALYFCASQWSEKNEQFFGPGTRLTVL.

The chain links TRBV28 to TRBJ2-7; 7 positions match TRBD2. The ends lost 3 bases at V and 6 bases at J; junction bases unmatched: 20. In germline, CDR1 is MDHEN, CDR2 SYDVKM. There are 18 residues in the CDR3. The CDR3: CASSFGPGGGRGWGEQYF. The CDR3 DNA reads TGTGCCAGCAGTTTTGGCCCTGGCGGGGGAAGGGGATGGGGCGAGCAGTACTTC.

V gene TRBV6-6 combines with J gene TRBJ2-3; 13 positions agree with TRBD2. The V gene's germline CDR1 is MNHNY and CDR2 SVGAGI (reference sequence). Trimming cost V 4 bases and J 5 bases; bases outside gene matches: 6. This CDR3 contains 16 residues. The CDR3 DNA sequence: TGTGCCAGCAGTTTCCTACTAGCGGGAGGGGAAGATACGCAGTATTTT. Protein product: CASSFLLAGGEDTQYF.

The gene calls are TRBV20-1 and TRBJ2-7; no reliable D call. From germline, CDR1 is DFQATT and CDR2 SNEGSKA (reference sequence). V lost 0 bases and J 6 bases, leaving 6 bases between the germline ends. The CDR3 has 11 amino acids. For the CDR3, the DNA is TGCAGTGCTAGAGATCCTCCCGAGCAGTACTTC. Protein: CSARDPPEQYF.

The rearrangement links TRBV6-1 to TRBJ2-1; 8 nucleotides align to TRBD1. Germline V gives CDR1 MNHNS, CDR2 SASEGT. Germline trimming cut 3 bases from V and 2 bases from J; bases unmatched to any gene: 6. The length of the CDR3 is 16 residues. The CDR3: CASSEGTGGPYNEQFF. CDR3 in DNA: TGTGCCAGCAGTGAGGGGACAGGAGGTCCCTACAATGAGCAGTTCTTC.

The CDR3 sequence: CASSVTSGSYNEQFF. Here the CDR3 DNA reads TGTGCCAGCAGCGTAACTAGCGGCTCCTACAATGAGCAGTTCTTC. The rearrangement joins TRBV7-9 to TRBJ2-1, with 8 bases identical to TRBD2. The CDR3 runs to 15 residues. Per the germline V gene, CDR1 is SEHNR and CDR2 is FQNEAQ (reference sequence). Trimming removed 5 bases from V and 0 bases from J; junction bases left unmatched: 3.

The count of this clone is one. This chain connects TRBV5-1 to TRBJ2-7; 11 bases are a match to TRBD2. V lost 4 bases, J lost 2 bases, and 8 bases stayed unmatched. Per the germline V gene, CDR1 is SGHRS and CDR2 is YFSETQ. The length of the CDR3 is 16 residues. The CDR3 reads CASSATSGSKTYEQYF. CDR3 bases: TGCGCCAGCAGCGCAACTAGCGGGAGCAAAACCTACGAGCAGTACTTC.

V and J are TRBV2 and TRBJ1-5, with D perhaps TRBD1 (6 bases). The CDR3 is 15 residues long. Germline lookup yields CDR1 SNHLY and CDR2 FYNNEI. V shed 11 bases and J shed 5 bases, with 22 bases lying between them. CDR3 in DNA: TGTGCCTCCTCGCTAGAGACCCCAGGGGATCAGCCCCAGCATTTT. Translated, it gives CASSLETPGDQPQHF.

The chain couples TRBV10-3 to TRBJ2-1; D call uncertain. With 0 bases removed from V and 7 bases from J, the gap between germline ends came to 10 bases. The CDR3 sequence is 14 residues long. Germline values: CDR1 ENHRY, CDR2 SYGVKD. Written as DNA, the CDR3 is TGTGCCATCAGTGAGTCTAATAGCCCGAATGAGCAGTTCTTC. Translating it yields CAISESNSPNEQFF.

This chain connects TRBV4-1 to TRBJ2-1, with 8 bases matching TRBD2. The CDR3 is made up of 14 amino acids. Trimming cost V 3 bases and J 8 bases; bases outside gene matches: 6. Germline-derived CDR1 and CDR2 are MGHRA and YSYEKL. CDR3 in amino acids: CASSHEGRGDEQFF. CDR3 nucleotides: TGCGCCAGCAGCCATGAAGGGCGGGGGGATGAGCAGTTCTTC.

The CDR3 nucleotides read TGTGCCAGCAGCCAAGGGGACTTGGGGACTTATGGCTACACCTTC. Amino acids: CASSQGDLGTYGYTF. This chain connects TRBV4-2 to TRBJ1-2, with TRBD1 as a possible D gene (5 bases). V lost 1 base and J lost 5, with 14 bases in between. Germline assignment: CDR1 LGHNA and CDR2 YNFKEQ. The CDR3 is made up of 15 amino acids.

CDR3 in DNA: TGTGCCAGCAGCCGGCAGGGGGCTAACTATGGCTACACCTTC. Translated: CASSRQGANYGYTF. This chain connects TRBV4-2 to TRBJ1-2; TRBD1 agrees at 7 bases. CDR3 length: 14 residues. V lost 4 bases, J lost 0 bases, and 2 bases stayed unmatched. The germline CDR1 and CDR2 sequences are LGHNA and YNFKEQ.

This chain uses TRBV6-5 with TRBJ2-7; D not resolved. The CDR3 spans 13 residues. V was shortened by 7 bases and J by 1 base, with 11 bases between the two germline ends. Germline lookup yields CDR1 MNHEY and CDR2 SVGAGI. CDR3 loop: CASMAAGSYEQYF. DNA for the CDR3: TGTGCCAGCATGGCGGCCGGTTCCTACGAGCAGTACTTC.

CDR3 bases: TGTGCCAGCAGCGCGCAGGGATACGAGCAGTACTTC. It encodes CASSAQGYEQYF. This sequence joins TRBV9 and TRBJ2-7; possible D gene TRBD1, 5 bases. The CDR3 contains 12 residues. Germline CDR1 and CDR2: SGDLS and YYNGEE. V was trimmed by 3 bases and J by 4 bases, leaving 8 bases between them.

This chain connects TRBV6-4 to TRBJ2-1; no reliable D call. Germline V gene data show CDR1 as MRHNA and CDR2 as SNTAGT. V lost 3 bases and J 5 bases, leaving 8 bases between the germline ends. There are 13 residues in the CDR3. The CDR3 DNA reads as TGTGCCAGCAGTGAATCCGACAACAATGAGCAGTTCTTC. This translates into CASSESDNNEQFF.

A word on this clone: Other DNA sequences in this sample translate to the same CDR3. V is TRBV9 and J is TRBJ2-3; D is unclear. The germline CDR1 and CDR2 sequences are SGDLS and YYNGEE. This CDR3 contains 14 residues. Trimming removed 0 bases from V and 0 bases from J, with 5 bases in between. The CDR3 nucleotides are TGTGCCAGCAGCGTAGGTTTAAGCACAGATACGCAGTATTTT. Its translation is CASSVGLSTDTQYF.

The chain joins TRBV7-9 to TRBJ2-5, with D possibly being TRBD1 (5 bases). V lost 7 bases and J lost 1, with 7 bases in between. Per germline, CDR1 SEHNR and CDR2 FQNEAQ (reference sequence). This CDR3 spans 12 amino acids. The CDR3 DNA follows: TGTGCCAGCAACAGGTTCCAAGAGACCCAGTACTTC. The encoded protein is CASNRFQETQYF.

The chain uses TRBV5-8 and TRBJ2-1; weak D call: TRBD2 (6 bases). Trimming shortened V by 0 bases and J by 6 bases, and 19 bases separated the two germline ends. This CDR3 is built from 17 residues. Germline loops: CDR1 SGHTS, CDR2 YDEGEE. CDR3 loop: CASSLAVGRRGGNEQFF. The CDR3 DNA is TGTGCCAGCAGCTTGGCCGTGGGGAGGAGGGGCGGCAATGAGCAGTTCTTC.

V is TRBV7-2 and J is TRBJ1-1; D is perhaps TRBD1 (5 bases). V was pared by 2 bases and J by 0 bases, with 10 bases between. The CDR3 length is 15 residues. From germline, CDR1 is SGHTA and CDR2 FQGNSA. The CDR3 spells CASSLQGSMNTEAFF. The CDR3 DNA follows: TGTGCCAGCAGCTTACAGGGCAGCATGAACACTGAAGCTTTCTTT.

The chain is built from TRBV4-2 and TRBJ2-7; tentative D call: TRBD2 (7 bases). Trimming stripped 4 bases from V and 7 bases from J, with 23 bases between. The CDR3 is 16 amino acids. Germline V gives CDR1 LGHNA, CDR2 YNFKEQ. CDR3 sequence reads: CASSRGWEGGPGEQYF. CDR3 coding DNA: TGTGCCAGCAGCCGTGGCTGGGAGGGGGGACCGGGGGAGCAGTACTTC.

This chain connects TRBV7-6 to TRBJ1-1, with TRBD1 matching 10 bases. Germline V CDR1 and CDR2: SGHVS, FNYEAQ. The V segment lost 11 bases and the J segment 1 base; nucleotides outside the gene matches: 7. The CDR3 covers 14 residues. The CDR3 reads CADDRGRQNTEAFF. DNA for the CDR3: TGTGCCGATGACAGGGGGCGGCAGAACACTGAAGCTTTCTTT.